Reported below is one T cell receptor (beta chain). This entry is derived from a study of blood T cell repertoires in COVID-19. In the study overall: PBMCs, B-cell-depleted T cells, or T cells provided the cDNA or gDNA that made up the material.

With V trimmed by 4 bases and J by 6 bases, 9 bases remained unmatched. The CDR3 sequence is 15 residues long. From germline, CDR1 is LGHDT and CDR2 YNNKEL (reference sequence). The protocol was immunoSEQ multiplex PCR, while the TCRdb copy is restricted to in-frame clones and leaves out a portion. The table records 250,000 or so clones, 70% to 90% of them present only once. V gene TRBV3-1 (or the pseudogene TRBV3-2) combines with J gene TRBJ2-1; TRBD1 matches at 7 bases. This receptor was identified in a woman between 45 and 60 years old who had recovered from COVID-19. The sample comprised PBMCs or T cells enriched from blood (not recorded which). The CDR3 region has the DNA TGTGCCAGCAGCCCCGGGACAGCAATTTCCAATGAGCAGTTCTTC. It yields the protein CASSPGTAISNEQFF.